These 2 T cell receptor beta chains came from one sample sequenced in a study of blood T cells in healthy people across ages. With a J-beta primer mix and a sample-barcoded 5' primer, a second PCR ran about 7 to 12 cycles. TCRdb re-analysed the 5' RACE reads in MiXCR, keeping a single row per CDR3 protein. Here the sample spans some 1.5 million distinct CDR3 sequences, approximately 28% being singletons. The specimen was blood. These TCRs come from a young woman in good health.

Worth noting for this clonotype: A much larger clone sits a single nucleotide away, making a read error possible. The chain carries TRBV7-9 and TRBJ2-7, with D perhaps TRBD2 (7 bases). The tail of the sequence fits TRBJ2-5 better, so the J call may be wrong. The CDR3 length is 17 residues. CDR1 SEHNR and CDR2 FQNEAQ come from the germline V gene (reference sequence). DNA of the CDR3: TGTGCCAGCAGCCTCCCGGTGGGGGCGAGGGAGGGAGAGACCCAGTACTTC. It translates to CASSLPVGAREGETQYF.

This clonotype was detected a few times. V and J are TRBV6-2 or TRBV6-3 and TRBJ2-6, with D possibly matching TRBD1 (5 bases). Trimming took off 5 bases at V and 5 bases at J, with 10 bases between the two ends. Per germline, CDR1 MNHEY and CDR2 SVGEGT. The length of the CDR3 is 14 residues. Here the CDR3 reads CASSERTRANVLTF. The CDR3 DNA follows: TGTGCCAGCAGTGAAAGGACAAGGGCCAACGTCCTGACTTTC.